These T cell receptor beta chains were read from a single sample in a study of blood T cell repertoires in COVID-19. Assay: immunoSEQ multiplex PCR; the TCRdb copy retains only in-frame clones and omits some. Among approximately 250,000 clones listed, approximately 86% were seen once. Sequenced sample: peripheral blood. The receptor source for this set is a man in his forties with active or convalescent COVID-19. CDR3s include the opening cysteine and the closing phenylalanine or tryptophan. A D gene is named only where the DNA matches it firmly. Where a row states a size, it is once, few, many or the class of an expanded clone; other rows omit it.

TRBJ1-5 | TRBV5-1 | NA | TRBD1 | TGCGCCAGCAGCTTGGGAGGGGGCGCCGGGAGCAATCAGCCCCAGCATTTT | CASSLGGGAGSNQPQHF
TRBJ1-2 | TRBV18 | NA | NA | TGTGCCAGCTCACCGAGGGAGCAGAACTATGGCTACACCTTC | CASSPREQNYGYTF
TRBJ2-2 | TRBV19 | NA | TRBD1 | TGTGCCAGTAGTACACGAGACAGGGTCGCCGGGGAGCTGTTTTTT | CASSTRDRVAGELFF
TRBJ2-1 | TRBV6-1 | NA | NA | TGTGCCAGCAGTGAAAGGGGCCCTGGAAGGAATGAGCAGTTCTTC | CASSERGPGRNEQFF
TRBJ1-3 | TRBV19 | once | NA | TGTGCCAGTAACCCAACCGGGAGAGGAAACACCATATATTTT | CASNPTGRGNTIYF
TRBJ2-2 | TRBV6-5 | NA | TRBD1 | TGTGCCAGCAGTCGGACAGGGATTTACGGGGAGCTGTTTTTT | CASSRTGIYGELFF
TRBJ1-4 | TRBV6-1 | NA | TRBD1 | TGTGCCAGCAGTGAAAATTTTGCGGCCGGGACAGCAACTAATGAAAAACTGTTTTTT | CASSENFAAGTATNEKLFF
TRBJ2-3 | TRBV24-1 | NA | NA | TGTGCCACCATGAAGTATAGCGTAGTGAGTAGCACAGATACGCAGTATTTT | CATMKYSVVSSTDTQYF
TRBJ2-7 | TRBV5-1 | NA | NA | TGCGCCAGCAGCTTGGATGGGCACGAGCAGTACTTC | CASSLDGHEQYF
TRBJ1-1 | TRBV12-3/TRBV12-4 | NA | TRBD1 | TGTGCCAGCCGACAGGGGGTCTGGCTGGCTGCTTTCTTT | CASRQGVWLAAFF
TRBJ2-1 | TRBV5-1 | NA | TRBD2 | TGCGCCAGCAGCTTTTTAGGGACTAGCGGCCCTGGCTCCTACAATGAGCAGTTCTTC | CASSFLGTSGPGSYNEQFF
TRBJ1-4 | TRBV7-8 | NA | NA | TGTGCCAGCAGCTTAGTGGCTGGGGTTGGAGGTGAAAAACTGTTTTTT | CASSLVAGVGGEKLFF
TRBJ2-1 | TRBV6-5 | NA | TRBD2 | TGTGCCAGCAGCGGACTAGTCTGGGGGTACAATGAGCAGTTCTTC | CASSGLVWGYNEQFF
TRBJ2-3 | TRBV5-1 | NA | TRBD2 | TGCGCCAGCAGCTTGGTAGCGGGATTCACAGATACGCAGTATTTT | CASSLVAGFTDTQYF
TRBJ2-3 | TRBV20-1 | NA | NA | TGCAGTGCTCTTAACTATACGCAGTATTTT | CSALNYTQYF
TRBJ1-1 | TRBV5-6 | NA | TRBD1 | TGTGCCAGCAGCCATCCGGGACAGGGGGCGCCGGGAGCTTTCTTT | CASSHPGQGAPGAFF
TRBJ2-5 | TRBV19 | NA | TRBD2 | TGTGCCAGTAGTCCCCGACTAGCGGGGTACCAAGAGACCCAGTACTTC | CASSPRLAGYQETQYF
TRBJ2-3 | TRBV4-1 | NA | TRBD2 | TGCGCCAGCAGCCAAGGCTCGGGGGGGACAGATACGCAGTATTTT | CASSQGSGGTDTQYF
TRBJ1-2 | TRBV28 | NA | NA | TGTGCCGTAACGCCACACCGGGATGGCTATGGCTACACCTTC | CAVTPHRDGYGYTF
TRBJ2-3 | TRBV6-5 | few | TRBD2 | TGTGCCAGCAGTTTTGGACTAGCGGACACAGATACGCAGTATTTT | CASSFGLADTDTQYF
TRBJ2-7 | TRBV11-2 | NA | TRBD1 | TGTGCCAGCAGCCTTTCCAGACAGGGGTGGCACGAGCAGTACTTC | CASSLSRQGWHEQYF
TRBJ2-1 | TRBV10-3 | NA | TRBD1 | TGTGCCATCAGTGAGCGACAGGGGTACTACAATGAGCAGTTCTTC | CAISERQGYYNEQFF
TRBJ1-5 | TRBV6-1 | NA | NA | TGTGCCAGCAGTGAATTTCCCGGGGGGGCGAGCAATCAGCCCCAGCATTTT | CASSEFPGGASNQPQHF
TRBJ2-5 | TRBV24-1 | few | TRBD1 | TGTGCCACCAGTGATTTGGGGGACAGACAAGAGACCCAGTACTTC | CATSDLGDRQETQYF
TRBJ1-1 | TRBV7-8 | NA | NA | TGTGCCAGCAGCTCCAAGGGAGGGCGGGGCAACACTGAAGCTTTCTTT | CASSSKGGRGNTEAFF
TRBJ1-5 | TRBV2 | few | TRBD1 | TGTGCCAGCACTACTGGACAGGTCGGCAATCAGCCCCAGCATTTT | CASTTGQVGNQPQHF
TRBJ2-2 | TRBV18 | NA | NA | TGTGCCAGCTCACTAGGACAGTCCGGGGAGCTGTTTTTT | CASSLGQSGELFF
TRBJ1-3 | TRBV2 | NA | NA | TGTGCCAGCAGTGCTGCGGGGAAGCTCCCTGGAAACACCATATATTTT | CASSAAGKLPGNTIYF
TRBJ1-2 | TRBV27 | NA | NA | TGTGCCAGCAGTTTAAACAGGCGAACTGGCTACACCTTC | CASSLNRRTGYTF
TRBJ1-5 | TRBV3-1/TRBV3-2 | NA | NA | TGTGCCAGCAGCCTCGAAGGGGTAACCAATCAGCCCCAGCATTTT | CASSLEGVTNQPQHF
TRBJ1-1 | TRBV2 | NA | NA | TGTGCCAGCAGATACAGGTCTGGCACTGAAGCTTTCTTT | CASRYRSGTEAFF
TRBJ2-2 | TRBV2 | NA | TRBD2 | TGTGCCAGCAGGGGACTAGCACCGACCGGGGAGCTGTTTTTT | CASRGLAPTGELFF
TRBJ2-5 | TRBV27 | NA | TRBD1 | TGTGCCAGCAGTTTATCGGATACAGGGGGGGAGACCCAGTACTTC | CASSLSDTGGETQYF
TRBJ2-1 | TRBV5-5 | NA | TRBD2 | TGTGCCAGCAGCCTGACTAGCGGGCCATCCTACAATGAGCAGTTCTTC | CASSLTSGPSYNEQFF
TRBJ2-1 | TRBV5-1 | NA | NA | TGCGCCAGCTCGATAACTTACAATGAGCAGTTCTTC | CASSITYNEQFF
TRBJ1-6 | TRBV9 | NA | TRBD1 | TGTGCCAGCAGCGCCTCCGGAGCCCCACAGACAGGGGGGCCCGCCCTGAACGTCCACTTT | CASSASGAPQTGGPALNVHF
TRBJ1-1 | TRBV2 | NA | NA | TGTGCCAGCAGTGTGGGTCCCGTGAGGGACACTGAAGCTTTCTTT | CASSVGPVRDTEAFF
TRBJ2-2 | TRBV5-1 | NA | NA | TGCGCCAGCAGCTTTCGGGGGACGAACACCGGGGAGCTGTTTTTT | CASSFRGTNTGELFF
TRBJ2-7 | TRBV6-5 | NA | TRBD1 | TGTGCCAGCACCGGGACAGCGGACGAGCAGTACTTC | CASTGTADEQYF
TRBJ2-1 | TRBV7-6 | NA | TRBD1 | TGTGCCAGCAGCCATCGACAGGGGTCCTACAATGAGCAGTTCTTC | CASSHRQGSYNEQFF
TRBJ1-5 | TRBV3-1/TRBV3-2 | NA | NA | TGTGCCAGCAGCCAACAACCGGGTATGGGCAATCAGCCCCAGCATTTT | CASSQQPGMGNQPQHF
TRBJ1-1 | TRBV30 | NA | NA | TGTGCCTGGAGTCTGGGAGGAATGAACACTGAAGCTTTCTTT | CAWSLGGMNTEAFF
TRBJ2-1 | TRBV6-5 | NA | NA | TGTGCCAGCAGTTACCGGAGGGCCCCAGACAATGAGCAGTTCTTC | CASSYRRAPDNEQFF
TRBJ2-5 | TRBV24-1 | NA | TRBD1 | TGTGCCACCAGTGAAAAGGGACAGGGCCGGGAGACCCAGTACTTC | CATSEKGQGRETQYF
TRBJ2-1 | TRBV15 | NA | NA | TGTGCCACCAGCAGCGGAACTAGCCCCGCTGAGCAGTTCTTC | CATSSGTSPAEQFF
TRBJ2-7 | TRBV29-1 | once | NA | TGCAGCGTCCTCCACGTGGGGGCGAGGGAGCAGTACTTC | CSVLHVGAREQYF
TRBJ2-7 | TRBV11-2 | NA | NA | TGTGCCAGCAGCCAAGGGGGGGCGCGAGAGCAGTACTTC | CASSQGGAREQYF
TRBJ2-7 | TRBV28 | NA | TRBD2 | TGTGCCAGCAGTTTCTCGGGAGGGCCGGTCAGCGAGCAGTACTTC | CASSFSGGPVSEQYF
TRBJ1-2 | TRBV24-1 | NA | TRBD1 | TGTGCCACCGGGACCGGGACAGGATTTGGTGGCTACACCTTC | CATGTGTGFGGYTF
TRBJ2-3 | TRBV9 | NA | NA | TGTGCCAGCAGCGGGCGGGACCCTGGGGCGGAGCAGTATTTT | CASSGRDPGAEQYF